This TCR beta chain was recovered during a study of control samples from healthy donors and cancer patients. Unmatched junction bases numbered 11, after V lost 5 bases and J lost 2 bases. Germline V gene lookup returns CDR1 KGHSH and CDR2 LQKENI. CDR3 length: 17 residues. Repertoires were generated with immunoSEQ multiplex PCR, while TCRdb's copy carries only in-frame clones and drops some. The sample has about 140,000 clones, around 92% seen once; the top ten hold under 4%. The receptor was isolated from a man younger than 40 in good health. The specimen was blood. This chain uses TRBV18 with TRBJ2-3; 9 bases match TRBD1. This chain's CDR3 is CASSETGGRAYTDTQYF. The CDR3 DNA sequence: TGTGCCAGCTCAGAAACAGGGGGCCGGGCCTACACAGATACGCAGTATTTT.